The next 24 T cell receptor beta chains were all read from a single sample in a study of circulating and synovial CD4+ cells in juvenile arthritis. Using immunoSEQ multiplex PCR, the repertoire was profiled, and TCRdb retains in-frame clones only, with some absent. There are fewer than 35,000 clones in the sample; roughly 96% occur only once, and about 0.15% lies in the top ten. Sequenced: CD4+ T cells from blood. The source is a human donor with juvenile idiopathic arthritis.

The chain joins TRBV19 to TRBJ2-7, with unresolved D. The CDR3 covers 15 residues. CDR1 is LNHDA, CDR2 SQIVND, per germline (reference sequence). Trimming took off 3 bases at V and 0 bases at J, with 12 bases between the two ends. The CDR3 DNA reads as TGTGCCAGTAGTATCGAGGTCGCTAGCTCCTACGAGCAGTACTTC. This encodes CASSIEVASSYEQYF.

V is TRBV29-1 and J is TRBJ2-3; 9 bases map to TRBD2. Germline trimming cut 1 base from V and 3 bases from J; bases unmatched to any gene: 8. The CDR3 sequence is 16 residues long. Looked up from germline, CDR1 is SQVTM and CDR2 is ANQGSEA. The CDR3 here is CSVEGGGGLRTDTQYF. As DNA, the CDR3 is TGCAGCGTTGAAGGCGGGGGGGGCCTTAGGACAGATACGCAGTATTTT.

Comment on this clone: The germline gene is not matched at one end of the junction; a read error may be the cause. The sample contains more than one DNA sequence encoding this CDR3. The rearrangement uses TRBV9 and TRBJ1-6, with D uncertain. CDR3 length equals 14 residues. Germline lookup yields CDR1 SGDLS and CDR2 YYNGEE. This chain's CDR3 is CASSVSQQNSPLHF. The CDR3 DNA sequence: TGTGCCAGCAGCGTTTCACAGCAAAATTCCCCCCTCCACTTT.

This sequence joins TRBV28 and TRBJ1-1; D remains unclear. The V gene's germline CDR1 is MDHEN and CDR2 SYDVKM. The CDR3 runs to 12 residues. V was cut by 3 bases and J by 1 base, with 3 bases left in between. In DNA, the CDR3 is TGTGCCAGCAGTTTTCAGAACACTGAAGCTTTCTTT. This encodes CASSFQNTEAFF.

CDR3 nucleotides: TGTGCCAGCAGTGTGAGGCGGGACTACACCGGGGAGCTGTTTTTT. Translating gives CASSVRRDYTGELFF. J is TRBJ2-2 and V is TRBV27; maybe TRBD2 (6 bases). CDR1 is MNHEY and CDR2 is SMNVEV in the germline V gene (reference sequence). The CDR3 sequence is 15 residues long. Trimming removed 5 bases from V and 3 bases from J, with 13 bases in between.

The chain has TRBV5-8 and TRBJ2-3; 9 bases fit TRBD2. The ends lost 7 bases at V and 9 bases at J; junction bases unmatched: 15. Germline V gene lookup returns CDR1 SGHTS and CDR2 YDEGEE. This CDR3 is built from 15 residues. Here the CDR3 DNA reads TGTGCCAGCGGGATGGGACTAGCTACCCGTCGGACGCAGTATTTT. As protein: CASGMGLATRRTQYF.

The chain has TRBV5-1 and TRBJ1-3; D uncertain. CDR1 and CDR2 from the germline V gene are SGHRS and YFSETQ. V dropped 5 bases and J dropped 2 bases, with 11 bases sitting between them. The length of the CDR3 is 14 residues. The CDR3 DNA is TGCGCCAGCAGAGGAGACCCCGCTGGAAACACCATATATTTT. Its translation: CASRGDPAGNTIYF.

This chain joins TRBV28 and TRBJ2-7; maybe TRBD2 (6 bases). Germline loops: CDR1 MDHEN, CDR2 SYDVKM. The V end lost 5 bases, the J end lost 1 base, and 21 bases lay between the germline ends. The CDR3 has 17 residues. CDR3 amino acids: CASSLIKGGTPSYEQYF. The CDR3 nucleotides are TGTGCCAGCAGTCTGATCAAGGGAGGAACTCCATCCTACGAGCAGTACTTC. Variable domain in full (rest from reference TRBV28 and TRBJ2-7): DVKVTQSSRYLVKRTGEKVFLECVQDMDHENMFWYRQDPGLGLRLIYFSYDVKMKEKGDIPEGYSVSREKKERFSLILESASTNQTSMYLCASSLIKGGTPSYEQYFGPGTRLTVT.

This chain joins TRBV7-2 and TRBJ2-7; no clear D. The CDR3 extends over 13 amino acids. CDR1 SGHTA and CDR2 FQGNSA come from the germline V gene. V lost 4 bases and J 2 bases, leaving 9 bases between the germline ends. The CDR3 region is CASSSQVTYEQYF. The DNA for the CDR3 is TGTGCCAGCAGCTCCCAGGTTACCTACGAGCAGTACTTC.

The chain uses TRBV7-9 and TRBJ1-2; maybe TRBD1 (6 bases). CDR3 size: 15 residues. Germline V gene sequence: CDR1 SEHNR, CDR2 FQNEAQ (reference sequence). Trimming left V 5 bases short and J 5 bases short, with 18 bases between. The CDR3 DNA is TGTGCCAGCAGCCGACAGTTGGGACAAGCTTATGGCTACACCTTC. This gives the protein CASSRQLGQAYGYTF. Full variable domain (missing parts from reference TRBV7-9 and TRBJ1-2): DTGVSQNPRHKITKRGQNVTFRCDPISEHNRLYWYRQTLGQGPEFLTYFQNEAQLEKSRLLSDRFSAERPKGSFSTLEIQRTEQGDSAMYLCASSRQLGQAYGYTFGSGTRLTVV.

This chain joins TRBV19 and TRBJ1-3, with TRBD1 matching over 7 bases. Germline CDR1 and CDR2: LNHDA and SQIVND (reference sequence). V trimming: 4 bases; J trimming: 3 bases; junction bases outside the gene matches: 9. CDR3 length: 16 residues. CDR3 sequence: CASSTLSTGFGNTIYF. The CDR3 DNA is TGTGCCAGTAGTACCCTCTCGACAGGGTTTGGAAACACCATATATTTT. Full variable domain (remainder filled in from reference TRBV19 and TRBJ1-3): DGGITQSPKYLFRKEGQNVTLSCEQNLNHDAMYWYRQDPGQGLRLIYYSQIVNDFQKGDIAEGYSVSREKKESFPLTVTSAQKNPTAFYLCASSTLSTGFGNTIYFGEGSWLTVV.

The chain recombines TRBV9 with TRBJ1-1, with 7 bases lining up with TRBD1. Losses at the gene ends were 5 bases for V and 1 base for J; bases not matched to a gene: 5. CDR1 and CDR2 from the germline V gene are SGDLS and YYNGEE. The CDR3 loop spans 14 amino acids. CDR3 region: CASSRTGGNTEAFF. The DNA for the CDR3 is TGTGCCAGCAGTCGGACAGGTGGGAACACTGAAGCTTTCTTT.

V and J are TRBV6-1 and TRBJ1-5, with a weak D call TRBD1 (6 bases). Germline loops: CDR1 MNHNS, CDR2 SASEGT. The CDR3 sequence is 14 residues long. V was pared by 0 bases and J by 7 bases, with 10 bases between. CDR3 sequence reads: CASSEATGIQPQHF. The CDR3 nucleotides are TGTGCCAGCAGTGAAGCGACAGGAATACAGCCCCAGCATTTT.

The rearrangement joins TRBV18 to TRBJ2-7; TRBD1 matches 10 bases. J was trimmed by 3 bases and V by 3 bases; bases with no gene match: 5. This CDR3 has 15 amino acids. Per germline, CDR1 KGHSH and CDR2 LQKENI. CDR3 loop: CASSPMTGGSYEQYF. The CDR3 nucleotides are TGTGCCAGCTCACCCATGACAGGGGGCAGCTACGAGCAGTACTTC.

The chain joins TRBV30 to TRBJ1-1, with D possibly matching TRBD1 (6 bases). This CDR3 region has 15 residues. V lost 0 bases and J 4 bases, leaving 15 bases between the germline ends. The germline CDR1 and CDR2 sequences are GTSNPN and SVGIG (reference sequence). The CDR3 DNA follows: TGTGCCTGGAGTGTACCCATTGGGGGCCCCACTGAAGCTTTCTTT. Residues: CAWSVPIGGPTEAFF. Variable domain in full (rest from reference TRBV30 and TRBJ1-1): SQTIHQWPATLVQPVGSPLSLECTVEGTSNPNLYWYRQAAGRGLQLLFYSVGIGQISSEVPQNLSASRPQDRQFILSSKKLLLSDSGFYLCAWSVPIGGPTEAFFGQGTRLTVV.

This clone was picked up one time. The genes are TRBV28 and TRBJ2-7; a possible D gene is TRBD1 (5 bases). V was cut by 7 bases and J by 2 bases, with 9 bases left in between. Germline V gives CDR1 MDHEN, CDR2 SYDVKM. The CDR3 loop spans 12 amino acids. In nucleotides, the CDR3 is TGTGCCAGCACCCAGACAGCCTACGAGCAGTACTTC. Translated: CASTQTAYEQYF.

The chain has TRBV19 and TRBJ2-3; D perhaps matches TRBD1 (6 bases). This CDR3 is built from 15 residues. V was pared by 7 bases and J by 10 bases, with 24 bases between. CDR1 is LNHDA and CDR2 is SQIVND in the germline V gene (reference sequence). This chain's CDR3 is CASISWDNVFQAQYF. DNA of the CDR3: TGTGCCAGTATATCCTGGGACAATGTTTTCCAAGCGCAGTATTTT.

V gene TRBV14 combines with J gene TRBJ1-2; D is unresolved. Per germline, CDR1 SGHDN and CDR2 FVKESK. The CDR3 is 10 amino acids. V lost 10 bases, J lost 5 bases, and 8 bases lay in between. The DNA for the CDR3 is TGTGCCACCGGGGTTTATGGCTACACCTTC. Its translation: CATGVYGYTF.

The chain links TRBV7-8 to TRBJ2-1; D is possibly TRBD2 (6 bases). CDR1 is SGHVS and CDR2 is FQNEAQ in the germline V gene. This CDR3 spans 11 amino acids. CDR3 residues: CESRGGNEQFF. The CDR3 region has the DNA TGTGAGTCCCGGGGAGGCAATGAGCAGTTCTTC.

The CDR3 loop reads CASSYRQRWRADEQYF. CDR3 DNA: TGTGCCAGCAGTTATAGACAGAGGTGGCGCGCGGACGAGCAGTACTTC. V and J are TRBV7-3 and TRBJ2-7, with D possibly matching TRBD1 (5 bases). This CDR3 is 16 amino acids long. V was cut by 6 bases and J by 5 bases, with 23 bases left in between. CDR1 SGHTA and CDR2 FQGTGA come from the germline V gene.

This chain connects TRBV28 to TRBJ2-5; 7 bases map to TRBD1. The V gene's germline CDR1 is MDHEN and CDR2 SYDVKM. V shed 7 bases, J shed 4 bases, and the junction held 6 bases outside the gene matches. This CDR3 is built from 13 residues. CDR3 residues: CASTGTARETQYF. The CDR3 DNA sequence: TGTGCCAGCACCGGGACAGCCCGAGAGACCCAGTACTTC.

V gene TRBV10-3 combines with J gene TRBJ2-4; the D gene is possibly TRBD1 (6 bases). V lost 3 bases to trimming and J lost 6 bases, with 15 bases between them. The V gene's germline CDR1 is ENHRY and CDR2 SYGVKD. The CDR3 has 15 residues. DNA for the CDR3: TGTGCCATCAGTGACCCTGACAGGCAAATAAACATTCAGTACTTC. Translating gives CAISDPDRQINIQYF.

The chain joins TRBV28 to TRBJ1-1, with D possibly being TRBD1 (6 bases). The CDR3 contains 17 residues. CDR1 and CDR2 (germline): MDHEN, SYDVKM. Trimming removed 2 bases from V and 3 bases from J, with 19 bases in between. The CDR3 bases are TGTGCCAGCAGTTTACCCCCAGTAACAGGGAAAGACACTGAAGCTTTCTTT. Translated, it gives CASSLPPVTGKDTEAFF. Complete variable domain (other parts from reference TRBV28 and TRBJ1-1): DVKVTQSSRYLVKRTGEKVFLECVQDMDHENMFWYRQDPGLGLRLIYFSYDVKMKEKGDIPEGYSVSREKKERFSLILESASTNQTSMYLCASSLPPVTGKDTEAFFGQGTRLTVV.

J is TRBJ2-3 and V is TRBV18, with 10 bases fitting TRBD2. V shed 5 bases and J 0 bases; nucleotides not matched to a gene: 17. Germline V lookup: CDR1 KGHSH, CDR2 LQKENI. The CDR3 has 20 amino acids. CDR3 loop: CASSTRTSGYSRASTDTQYF. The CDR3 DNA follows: TGTGCCAGCTCAACCCGGACTAGCGGATACTCTAGAGCTAGCACAGATACGCAGTATTTT.